One and the same sample provided the 19 T cell receptor beta chains below, sequenced in a study of shared clonotypes between healthy human individuals. Terminally differentiated effector memory CD45RA+ cells were excluded by CCR7 positive selection of CD45RO-negative cells. Assay: immunoSEQ multiplex PCR; the TCRdb copy retains only in-frame clones and omits some. The sample holds 760,000 or so clones, 90% to 98% seen once. The sample consisted of naive CD8+ T cells sorted from blood. These receptors came from a man aged 25-45 years in good health.

The chain carries TRBV10-3 and TRBJ2-7, with 7 bases identical to TRBD2. The CDR3 sequence is 14 residues long. From germline, CDR1 is ENHRY and CDR2 SYGVKD. V shed 5 bases and J 1 base; nucleotides not matched to a gene: 5. The CDR3 region is CAISLAGVSYEQYF. As DNA, the CDR3 is TGTGCCATCAGTTTGGCGGGAGTGTCCTACGAGCAGTACTTC.

The CDR3 protein is CASSPPPQGIFTEAFF. The CDR3 coding sequence is TGTGCCAGCTCACCACCCCCGCAGGGTATATTCACTGAAGCTTTCTTT. The V call is TRBV18, the J call TRBJ1-1; D may be TRBD1 (5 bases). Trimming left V 0 bases short and J 4 bases short, with 15 bases between. Germline V CDR1 and CDR2: KGHSH, LQKENI. The CDR3 runs to 16 residues.

The V gene is TRBV6-5, the J gene TRBJ1-2; tentative D call: TRBD1 (6 bases). Trimming stripped 0 bases from V and 0 bases from J, with 8 bases between. The CDR3 consists of 15 residues. CDR1 MNHEY and CDR2 SVGAGI come from the germline V gene. CDR3 DNA sequence: TGTGCCAGCAGTTACTCTGGGGGGCCTAACTATGGCTACACCTTC. Translation: CASSYSGGPNYGYTF.

V and J are TRBV2 and TRBJ2-1; D is ambiguous. The CDR3 totals 15 residues. Germline CDR1 and CDR2: SNHLY and FYNNEI. Trimming left V 2 bases short and J 1 base short, with 9 bases between. DNA for the CDR3: TGTGCCAGCAGTGAAAGGGCTAGTTCCTACAATGAGCAGTTCTTC. Translating gives CASSERASSYNEQFF.

The V gene is TRBV28, the J gene TRBJ2-7; D not certain. With 5 bases removed from V and 2 bases from J, the gap between germline ends came to 7 bases. In germline, CDR1 is MDHEN, CDR2 SYDVKM. The CDR3 loop spans 12 amino acids. The CDR3 nucleotides read TGTGCCAGCAGTGATCAAACCTACGAGCAGTACTTC. This encodes CASSDQTYEQYF.

The chain carries TRBV7-9 and TRBJ2-7; a weak D match, TRBD2 (6 bases). CDR1 and CDR2 (germline): SEHNR, FQNEAQ (reference sequence). V was cut by 7 bases and J by 4 bases, with 20 bases left in between. CDR3 length equals 15 residues. CDR3 residues: CASTTPWGEEYEQYF. CDR3 bases: TGTGCCAGCACCACCCCTTGGGGGGAAGAATACGAGCAGTACTTC. Complete variable domain (other parts from reference TRBV7-9 and TRBJ2-7): DTGVSQNPRHKITKRGQNVTFRCDPISEHNRLYWYRQTLGQGPEFLTYFQNEAQLEKSRLLSDRFSAERPKGSFSTLEIQRTEQGDSAMYLCASTTPWGEEYEQYFGPGTRLTVT.

The chain carries TRBV4-1 and TRBJ2-2; D call uncertain. The CDR3 is made up of 14 amino acids. Germline loops: CDR1 MGHRA, CDR2 YSYEKL. Between the trimmed V and J ends, which lost 4 bases and 6 bases, there was a span of 12 bases. In DNA form, the CDR3 reads TGCGCCAGCAGCCTCCTTGGCCCTGCCGGGGAGCTGTTTTTT. Protein sequence: CASSLLGPAGELFF.

The chain recombines TRBV5-1 with TRBJ2-3, with a weak D call TRBD2 (6 bases). CDR1 and CDR2 from the germline V gene are SGHRS and YFSETQ. This CDR3 comprises 15 residues. Deletions cut 1 base from V and 4 bases from J, with 13 bases between. The CDR3 loop reads CASSLTGVIPDTQYF. CDR3 nucleotide sequence: TGCGCCAGCAGCTTGACGGGAGTGATCCCAGATACGCAGTATTTT.

The V and J genes are TRBV7-9 and TRBJ2-1; 9 nucleotides agree with TRBD2. CDR1 is SEHNR, CDR2 FQNEAQ, per germline (reference sequence). Losses at the gene ends were 0 bases for V and 4 bases for J; bases not matched to a gene: 7. The CDR3 consists of 17 residues. The CDR3 region is CASSLARSGSTYNEQFF. CDR3 nucleotides: TGTGCCAGCAGCTTAGCGCGTAGCGGGAGTACGTACAATGAGCAGTTCTTC.

This chain connects TRBV27 to TRBJ2-7; perhaps TRBD1 as D (6 bases). The V gene's germline CDR1 is MNHEY and CDR2 SMNVEV (reference sequence). The CDR3 is 13 amino acids. Trimming left V 4 bases short and J 3 bases short, with 10 bases between. CDR3 coding DNA: TGTGCCAGCAGTTACGGACAGTACTACGAGCAGTACTTC. Its protein is CASSYGQYYEQYF.

The chain has TRBV7-9 and TRBJ2-5; TRBD1 is a possible D gene (6 bases). V was cut by 1 base and J by 4 bases, with 10 bases left in between. Per germline, CDR1 SEHNR and CDR2 FQNEAQ (reference sequence). The CDR3 runs 14 residues. The CDR3 loop is CASSLGTGLETQYF. The CDR3 DNA sequence: TGTGCCAGCAGCTTAGGAACAGGGTTAGAGACCCAGTACTTC. Supplemented by reference TRBV7-9 and TRBJ2-5, the full variable domain reads DTGVSQNPRHKITKRGQNVTFRCDPISEHNRLYWYRQTLGQGPEFLTYFQNEAQLEKSRLLSDRFSAERPKGSFSTLEIQRTEQGDSAMYLCASSLGTGLETQYFGPGTRLLVL.

A few counts support this clone. The chain joins TRBV7-6 to TRBJ1-2; no clear D. V lost 1 base and J lost 6, with 9 bases in between. The CDR3 consists of 13 residues. Germline CDR1 and CDR2: SGHVS and FNYEAQ. The CDR3 loop reads CASSLVGINGYTF. Written as DNA, the CDR3 is TGTGCCAGCAGCTTAGTTGGCATAAATGGCTACACCTTC.

The rearrangement joins TRBV4-1 to TRBJ1-2; D is uncertain. The germline CDR1 and CDR2 sequences are MGHRA and YSYEKL. The CDR3 extends over 14 amino acids. V lost 1 base, J lost 8 bases, and 14 bases lay in between. The CDR3 DNA is TGCGCCAGCAGCCAAGCGGGCAGCCTAGGGGGCTACACCTTC. Amino acids: CASSQAGSLGGYTF.

The chain couples TRBV29-1 to TRBJ2-3, with D hard to call. V was clipped by 7 bases and J by 6 bases, with 14 bases between them. Germline assignment: CDR1 SQVTM and CDR2 ANQGSEA. This CDR3 has 12 residues. The CDR3, as DNA: TGCAGCGCCCAATGGGTGGTGGATACGCAGTATTTT. It is translated as CSAQWVVDTQYF.

This clone was detected once. The chain couples TRBV5-1 to TRBJ2-1; TRBD2 matches at 14 bases. The V and J ends lost 4 bases and 8 bases, in that order; junction bases with no gene match: 8. The CDR3 totals 16 residues. The germline gives CDR1 SGHRS, CDR2 YFSETQ. This chain's CDR3 is CASSTGTSGSGDEQFF. The CDR3 nucleotides are TGCGCCAGCAGCACTGGGACTAGCGGGAGTGGCGATGAGCAGTTCTTC.

The genes are TRBV23-1 and TRBJ2-3, with a tentative D call TRBD2 (5 bases). TRBV23-1 is placed among ORFs of uncertain function. This CDR3 contains 16 residues. The V gene lost 2 bases and the J gene lost 2 bases, with 14 bases spanning the gap. The CDR3 region is CASSQSIGVPTDTQYF. Written as DNA, the CDR3 is TGCGCCAGCAGTCAAAGTATCGGGGTTCCCACAGATACGCAGTATTTT.

V and J are TRBV14 and TRBJ2-1, with unresolved D. Per the germline V gene, CDR1 is SGHDN and CDR2 is FVKESK. The CDR3 has 15 residues. Trimming cost V 0 bases and J 8 bases, with 14 bases left between them. The CDR3: CASSQDTIAPHEQFF. CDR3 DNA sequence: TGTGCCAGCAGCCAAGATACTATAGCTCCCCATGAGCAGTTCTTC.

This clone is a singleton in its sample. CDR3 nucleotides: TGTGCCAGCAGCTACAGAATCGATCAGCCCCAGCATTTT. Residues: CASSYRIDQPQHF. The chain has TRBV27 and TRBJ1-5, with D unclear. The CDR3 consists of 13 residues. The V end lost 6 bases, the J end lost 5 bases, and 11 bases lay between the germline ends. Germline lookup yields CDR1 MNHEY and CDR2 SMNVEV (reference sequence).

This clone has a single count. This chain uses TRBV9 with TRBJ2-2, with 9 positions matching TRBD1. V trimming: 6 bases; J trimming: 5 bases; junction bases outside the gene matches: 5. The CDR3 has 14 residues. Per germline, CDR1 SGDLS and CDR2 YYNGEE. CDR3: CASTPGQGTGELFF. DNA for the CDR3: TGTGCCAGCACCCCGGGACAGGGTACCGGGGAGCTGTTTTTT. Full variable domain (remainder filled in from reference TRBV9 and TRBJ2-2): DSGVTQTPKHLITATGQRVTLRCSPRSGDLSVYWYQQSLDQGLQFLIQYYNGEERAKGNILERFSAQQFPDLHSELNLSSLELGDSALYFCASTPGQGTGELFFGEGSRLTVL.